The 14 T cell receptor beta chains below were found in one sample sequenced in a study of OX40 agonist ivuxolimab in advanced cancers. Profiling relied on immunoSEQ multiplex PCR, and the TCRdb table lists in-frame clones only, not all of them. This sample yields 65,000 to 85,000 clones, of which more than 80% are seen a single time; 2% to 2.5% belongs to the top ten. Specimen: CD4+ or CD8+ T cells sorted from blood, collected in a trial of the OX40 agonist ivuxolimab. The receptor set was obtained from an adult with an advanced solid tumor such as melanoma, head and neck, liver or kidney cancer.

This chain connects TRBV19 to TRBJ1-2, with D hard to call. The CDR3 length is 14 residues. Trimming pared 5 bases from V and 4 bases from J, leaving 14 bases between. The germline gives CDR1 LNHDA, CDR2 SQIVND (reference sequence). This chain's CDR3 is CASSPTPSTYGYTF. As DNA, the CDR3 is TGTGCCAGTAGTCCCACACCGTCCACCTATGGCTACACCTTC.

The chain is built from TRBV4-1 and TRBJ2-1; D could derive from TRBD1 or TRBD2 (5 bases each). Trimming left V 4 bases short and J 9 bases short, with 16 bases between. The CDR3 covers 14 residues. Germline CDR1 is MGHRA and CDR2 is YSYEKL. This chain's CDR3 is CASSLQIGDGEQFF. In DNA, the CDR3 is TGCGCCAGCAGCCTTCAGATTGGGGACGGTGAGCAGTTCTTC.

The chain couples TRBV7-2 to TRBJ2-1; 13 nucleotides match TRBD2. The CDR3 spans 17 residues. The V gene's germline CDR1 is SGHTA and CDR2 FQGNSA. Trimming at V came to 3 bases and at J to 6 bases, leaving 8 bases not matched to a gene. The chain's CDR3 is CASSFLLAGGLLNEQFF. The CDR3 DNA reads TGTGCCAGCAGCTTCCTACTAGCGGGGGGGCTTCTCAATGAGCAGTTCTTC.

The rearrangement links TRBV30 to TRBJ2-3, with D maybe TRBD2 (7 bases). Per the germline V gene, CDR1 is GTSNPN and CDR2 is SVGIG (reference sequence). The CDR3 runs to 14 residues. Trimming removed 2 bases from V and 10 bases from J, with 19 bases in between. The CDR3 DNA is TGTGCCTGGAGTAAGGGAGGCGGGGGCCCCCCGCAGTATTTT. It encodes CAWSKGGGGPPQYF.

V usage is TRBV21-1 and J usage is TRBJ1-5; the table gives TRBD1 as D, unverified against the DNA. TRBV21-1 is a recognized pseudogene. The CDR3 loop spans 18 amino acids. CDR3 in DNA: TGTGCCAGCAGCAAAGGCGCCGTGGACAGGGGGCTCCATCAGCCCCAGCATTTT. Translated, it gives CASSKGAVDRGLHQPQHF.

As for this clone: The germline gene is not matched at one end of the junction; a read error may be the cause. V and J are TRBV7-7 and TRBJ2-3; the match to TRBD2 covers 8 bases. The CDR3 consists of 15 residues. CDR1 and CDR2 from the germline V gene are SSHAT and FNYEAQ (reference sequence). CDR3 amino acids: CASSFGGGRADTQYF. CDR3 nucleotide sequence: TGTGCTAGCAGCTTCGGCGGGGGGCGAGCAGATACGCAGTATTTT.

This chain connects TRBV15 to TRBJ2-3; 9 bases fit TRBD2. Germline loops: CDR1 LNHNV, CDR2 YYDKDF (reference sequence). This CDR3 is 14 amino acids long. J was trimmed by 3 bases and V by 2 bases; bases with no gene match: 0. CDR3 sequence: CATSRLAGTDTQYF. The CDR3 DNA is TGTGCCACCAGCAGACTAGCGGGGACAGATACGCAGTATTTT. The variable domain in full, with the rest retrieved from reference TRBV15 and TRBJ2-3, is DAMVIQNPRYQVTQFGKPVTLSCSQTLNHNVMYWYQQKSSQAPKLLFHYYDKDFNNEADTPDNFQSRRPNTSFCFLDIRSPGLGDTAMYLCATSRLAGTDTQYFGPGTRLTVL.

Only a few counts were recorded for this clone. The V and J genes are TRBV7-5 and TRBJ1-2; the table calls TRBD1, which could not be checked here. TRBV7-5 is annotated as a pseudogene. This CDR3 contains 8 residues. DNA for the CDR3: TGTGCCACCCAGGGGGAGACCTTC. It translates to CATQGETF.

The V and J genes are TRBV2 and TRBJ1-2, with a weak D call TRBD1 (5 bases). The V end lost 8 bases, the J end lost 7 bases, and 23 bases lay between the germline ends. The CDR3 has 15 residues. Germline V gene lookup returns CDR1 SNHLY and CDR2 FYNNEI. In DNA form, the CDR3 reads TGTGCCAGCGAACTTGCCGGGGCAGGGTTTGGTGGCTACACCTTC. Amino acid sequence: CASELAGAGFGGYTF.

This chain joins TRBV14 and TRBJ2-5; D gene unclear. Trimming took 1 base from V and 5 from J, leaving 8 bases between them. In germline, CDR1 is SGHDN, CDR2 FVKESK. This CDR3 comprises 13 residues. As DNA, the CDR3 is TGTGCCAGCAGCCAAGGGAATTGGGAGACCCAGTACTTC. This codes for CASSQGNWETQYF.

The V and J genes are TRBV2 and TRBJ2-7; perhaps D is TRBD1 or TRBD2 (5 bases each). Germline V lookup: CDR1 SNHLY, CDR2 FYNNEI. The CDR3 totals 14 residues. V lost 4 bases and J 3 bases, leaving 13 bases between the germline ends. For the CDR3, the DNA is TGTGCCAGCAGTGGGATGAGGGGCGGCTACGAGCAGTACTTC. Amino acids: CASSGMRGGYEQYF.

This clone was observed a single time. The V gene is TRBV5-5, the J gene TRBJ2-1; D may match TRBD1 or TRBD2 (5 bases each). From germline, CDR1 is SGHKS and CDR2 YYEKEE (reference sequence). Trimming removed 2 bases from V and 6 bases from J, with 9 bases in between. This CDR3 comprises 13 residues. DNA for the CDR3: TGTGCCAGCAGCTTAGGGACCCGCAATGAGCAGTTCTTC. Translating it yields CASSLGTRNEQFF. Complete variable domain (other parts from reference TRBV5-5 and TRBJ2-1): DAGVTQSPTHLIKTRGQQVTLRCSPISGHKSVSWYQQVLGQGPQFIFQYYEKEERGRGNFPDRFSARQFPNYSSELNVNALLLGDSALYLCASSLGTRNEQFFGPGTRLTVL.

The chain employs TRBV4-3 and TRBJ2-1; 9 nucleotides match TRBD2. With 3 bases clipped from V and 8 bases from J, the junction kept 11 bases outside the gene matches. The CDR3 runs to 16 residues. Germline V gives CDR1 LGHNA, CDR2 YSLEER. CDR3 residues: CASSQIAGGPLDEQFF. CDR3 DNA sequence: TGCGCCAGCAGCCAGATTGCGGGGGGGCCTTTGGATGAGCAGTTCTTC.

The rearrangement links TRBV6-5 to TRBJ2-2; D remains unclear. The ends were cut back, 2 bases at V and 4 bases at J, with 11 bases in the middle. The germline V gene encodes CDR1 MNHEY and CDR2 SVGAGI. The CDR3 runs to 15 residues. The CDR3 sequence is CASSYRRIGTGELFF. The CDR3, as DNA: TGTGCCAGCAGTTACCGGCGGATAGGCACCGGGGAGCTGTTTTTT.